This TCR beta chain is drawn from a study of identical twins (dated by TCRdb to 2016 to 2017). General notes on the study: The study deep-sequenced TCR alpha and beta repertoires from monozygotic twins, unrelated adults of various ages and cord blood to test whether fetal clonotypes persist. To rule out contamination, replicate twin experiments were performed at different times with different library preparation protocols. General conclusions and limits of the study: The excess sharing between twins in beta out-of-frame sequences was weaker because fewer shared sequences reduced the signal-to-noise ratio. Because the same donors could not be followed over many years, conclusions were based on cross-sectional statistical analysis. Abundant cord blood beta clonotypes had fewer insertions, young adult naive repertoires showed a similar but weaker trend, and memory repertoires showed no such trend. Invariant T cells such as MAIT and iNKT could partly confound zero-insertion analyses, though diverse VJ usage argued against this for most clonotypes. Out-of-frame TCR alpha sharing in monozygotic twins was systematically underestimated by recombination models, whereas sharing between unrelated individuals was in agreement with the recombination models. Compared with coincidental sharing between unrelated individuals, out-of-frame TCR alpha sequences shared between twins had an excess of sequences with low generation probability.

Library creation used 5' RACE. The reads were generated on an Illumina HiSeq 2000. Template switching introduced a universal primer binding site; the final cDNA contained a unique molecular identifier, enabling accurate counting of TCR cDNA molecules. Specific primers in the conserved constant-segment region were used to synthesize first-strand cDNA for TCR alpha and beta chains. To control for contamination, each cDNA library was double barcoded with a SMART-Mk sample barcode plus Illumina barcodes. TruSeq adapter sequences and Illumina sample barcodes were added in two successive PCR steps. The TCR alpha and beta cDNA libraries were sequenced on the Illumina HiSeq platform using custom primers. As for the authors' bioinformatics: Raw reads were processed with MiGEC to extract unique molecular identifiers, and MiXCR was used to determine CDR3 positions. For each individual, recombination models were inferred using an EM algorithm with the repgenHMM and IGoR tools. Shared clonotypes were analyzed with the tcR package in R, and sharing was normalized by the product of cloneset sizes. To study raw recombination free of thymic and clonal selection effects, out-of-frame nonproductive sequences were analyzed. TCRdb handled the public reads itself, with Q25 trimming in fastp and clone calling in MiXCR, and kept productive beta chains. Each entry merges the rows of one CDR3 protein and shows their most common DNA and genes. For this entry, the V and J calls and clone size follow TCRdb and not the study's own pipeline. The sample table records approximately 670,000 distinct CDR3 sequences; roughly 6% of these occur just once. Approximately 2% of the sample comes from the top ten.

CDR3 length: 16 amino acids, cysteine to valine. CDR3 DNA is the only sequence kept; it has 48 bases, read in frame from the first base. From the germline V gene (reference sequence), CDR1 is MNHEY and CDR2 is SMNVEV. V lost 2 bases and J lost 2 bases, and the count of bases not matched to a germline gene is 7. Only healthy Caucasian donors were included. Three unrelated non-twin adults were additionally sequenced: a male aged 18 to 30, a male aged 50 to 59 and a female aged 50 to 59. Miltenyi CD45RO+ enrichment and human naive T-cell isolation kits were used to isolate memory (CD45RO+) and naive T cells from PBMC. Ten or more counts support this clonotype. The antigen this receptor binds is unknown. No much larger clone is present one base from it, and per-base qualities are unavailable.

Input material: naive T cells sorted from blood. According to the study, the label for this sample's cell subset or site signals: cells isolated with a human naive T-cell isolation kit. The receptor was derived from a man younger than 35 in good health. The chain employs TRBV27 and TRBJ2-7; 9 central nucleotides agree with TRBD2. The nucleotides are TGTGCCAGCAGTTTAGATGGCGGGAGGGCCCCCTACGAGCAGTACGTC. It is translated as CASSLDGGRAPYEQYV.